These T cell receptor beta chains were read from a single sample in a study of cytotoxic CD8 clonotypes in ibrutinib-treated CLL. Only in-frame clones appear in the TCRdb table, and some are missing; sequencing was by immunoSEQ multiplex PCR. The sample lists roughly 50,000 clones, about 57% occurring once. The source material was PBMCs, sampled after 24 months of ibrutinib treatment. These receptors all come from a human donor with chronic lymphocytic leukemia. Both conserved end residues are trimmed from each CDR3. Expanded clones are given a class, and other clones once, few, many or no size at all.

j_gene | abundance | v_gene | CDR3aa
TRBJ2-2 | few | TRBV11-2 | ASSLDWVTGELF
TRBJ1-2 | few | TRBV2 | ASSAGTSYGYT
TRBJ2-5 | . | TRBV5-1 | ASSDSQETQY
TRBJ1-3 | once | TRBV5-5 | ASSHKRNTIY
TRBJ1-2 | . | TRBV11-2 | ASSLPGDNGYT
TRBJ1-1 | many | TRBV5-1 | ASSLDRTLNTEAF
TRBJ1-5 | . | TRBV4-1 | ASSPGGVNQPQH
TRBJ2-3 | . | TRBV5-1 | ASSGRTSGSPDTQY
TRBJ1-1 | . | TRBV19 | ASSMRGNTEAF
TRBJ2-1 | . | TRBV19 | ASTFPGGSNNEQF
TRBJ2-7 | . | TRBV13 | ASRRRLDYEQY
TRBJ1-6 | once | TRBV28 | ASSFPGTGDSPLH
TRBJ2-7 | few | TRBV7-6 | ASSFGTAYEQY
TRBJ1-2 | . | TRBV28 | ASSLIGGQGAGGYT
TRBJ2-3 | . | TRBV2 | ASGLAGVTDTQY
TRBJ1-2 | medium-sized | TRBV28 | ASSFNGYT
TRBJ2-1 | . | TRBV5-1 | ASSLAGTPTSYNEQF
TRBJ1-3 | . | TRBV29-1 | SVANTGITGNTIY
TRBJ2-7 | . | TRBV5-1 | ASSLEGQGAYEQY
TRBJ1-1 | . | TRBV5-4 | ASSLSGRFNTEAF
TRBJ1-3 | few | TRBV5-4 | ASSSPQGAGNTIY
TRBJ2-7 | . | TRBV7-9 | ASSLPPRMGNEQY
TRBJ2-7 | . | TRBV12-5 | ASERGPERGLYEQY
TRBJ1-2 | many | TRBV6-4 | ASSADRGYGYT
TRBJ1-3 | . | TRBV11-1 | ASSFRSGAGNTIY
TRBJ2-7 | . | TRBV6-5 | ASSYSGVLDDEQY
TRBJ2-7 | . | TRBV5-4 | ASSFTTGRSYEQY
TRBJ2-5 | once | TRBV7-7 | ASSLALRGGGETQY
TRBJ2-7 | once | TRBV6-5 | ASKRGTRDSEQY
TRBJ2-3 | . | TRBV7-8 | ASSPTGGARY
TRBJ1-1 | once | TRBV7-2 | ASSPQTGDEAF
TRBJ1-2 | . | TRBV9 | ASSVVSEGGGYT
TRBJ2-7 | . | TRBV11-2 | ASSLLSGLEQY
TRBJ2-7 | . | TRBV6-1 | ASSRQRDYEQY
TRBJ1-1 | few | TRBV27 | ASSSPGRNTEAF
TRBJ1-3 | many | TRBV7-9 | ASSRSTDFSGNTIY
TRBJ2-3 | . | TRBV6-6 | ASRQGRAQY
TRBJ2-7 | few | TRBV6-5 | ASSYSRGVPSYEQY
TRBJ2-5 | . | TRBV27 | ASRTDRGQETQY
TRBJ2-1 | . | TRBV12-5 | ASGLGQGQRNEQF
TRBJ2-7 | . | TRBV9 | ASSVTGEIREQY
TRBJ1-3 | . | TRBV9 | ASSVEAMGGTYGNTIY
TRBJ2-3 | . | TRBV5-1 | ASSPPGFGTDTQY
TRBJ2-7 | . | TRBV20-1 | SATPGNEQY
TRBJ1-4 | . | TRBV5-4 | ASSSRSDGNEKLF
TRBJ1-5 | . | TRBV28 | ASRPPGQGRRQPQH
TRBJ1-5 | . | TRBV2 | ASSLDRVDNQPQH
TRBJ1-1 | . | TRBV11-2 | ASSSQGNTEAF
TRBJ2-2 | . | TRBV13 | ASSPRGQGNTGELF
TRBJ2-6 | few | TRBV6-4 | AIDRTGRANVLT
TRBJ1-4 | few | TRBV5-1 | ASTQGATNEKLF
TRBJ2-3 | . | TRBV11-2 | ASSLDPLQGRTQY
TRBJ1-3 | . | TRBV6-5 | ASSWGRSGNTIY
TRBJ2-7 | . | TRBV9 | ASSVLERSYEQY
TRBJ2-7 | few | TRBV27 | ASSLRAGGRFYEQY